The rows below give T cell receptor beta chains drawn from one sample of a study of blood T cell repertoires in COVID-19. Data came from immunoSEQ multiplex PCR; TCRdb stores just in-frame clones and leaves some out. Of 60,000 to 80,000 clones in the sample, around nine tenths are singletons; the top ten hold roughly 6.2%. Sequenced material: peripheral blood. Source of these receptors: a human donor in a cohort sampled during active COVID-19. The CDR3 runs from the conserved cysteine through the conserved F or W. The order of the fields is J gene, V gene, CDR3 protein.

>TRBJ1-1|TRBV6-5
CASSYWGSEAFF
>TRBJ2-1|TRBV5-4
CASSFPGQVVQVDNEQFF
>TRBJ1-1|TRBV7-9
CASSPLGTEAFF
>TRBJ2-5|TRBV24-1
CATSVSGGETQYF
>TRBJ2-5|TRBV19
CASSLGQGPYQETQYF
>TRBJ1-5|TRBV19
CASCAPGDTAGVYGNQPQHF
>TRBJ2-2|TRBV3-1/TRBV3-2
CASGTMNTGELFF
>TRBJ2-7|TRBV6-2/TRBV6-3
CASSPRDRGTDEQYF
>TRBJ1-5|TRBV2
CASSAWQGSQPQHF
>TRBJ1-1|TRBV7-8
CASSLAEPDRNTEAFF
>TRBJ1-6|TRBV5-1
CASSLQTGDNSPLHF
>TRBJ2-7|TRBV7-2
CASSLTSGAPYEQYF
>TRBJ2-5|TRBV3-1/TRBV3-2
CASSQTSGSDPTYF
>TRBJ1-3|TRBV5-6
CASSLALENTIYF
>TRBJ2-5|TRBV6-5
CASSYLSRGGGETQYF
>TRBJ2-7|TRBV5-1
CASSLGTGTYEQYF
>TRBJ2-1|TRBV7-3
CASSLIGGIYNEQFF
>TRBJ1-1|TRBV7-9
CASGRDRENTEAFF
>TRBJ2-7|TRBV30
CAWSPATSYEQYF
>TRBJ1-2|TRBV27
CASSFDRSDYTF
>TRBJ2-7|TRBV4-1
CASSQTRTGRGHEQYF
>TRBJ1-1|TRBV3-1/TRBV3-2
CASSLGHRNTEAFF
>TRBJ1-3|TRBV18
CASSLLREGFSGNTIYF